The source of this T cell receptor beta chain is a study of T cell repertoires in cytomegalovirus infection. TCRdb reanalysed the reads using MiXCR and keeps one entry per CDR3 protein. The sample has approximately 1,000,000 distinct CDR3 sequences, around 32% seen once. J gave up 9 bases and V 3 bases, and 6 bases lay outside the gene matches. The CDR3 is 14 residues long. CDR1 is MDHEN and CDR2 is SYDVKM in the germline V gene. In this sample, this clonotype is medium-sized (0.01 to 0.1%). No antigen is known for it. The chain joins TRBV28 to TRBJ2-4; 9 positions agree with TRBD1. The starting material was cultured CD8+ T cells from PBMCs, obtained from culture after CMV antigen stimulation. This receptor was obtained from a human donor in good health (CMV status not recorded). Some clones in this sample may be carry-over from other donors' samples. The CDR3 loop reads CASSLGQGSLIQYF. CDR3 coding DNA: TGTGCCAGCAGTTTGGGACAGGGATCTCTCATTCAGTACTTC.